A single sample gave rise to the 4 T cell receptor beta chains below, sequenced in a study of blood T cell repertoires in COVID-19. Repertoires were generated with immunoSEQ multiplex PCR, while TCRdb's copy carries only in-frame clones and drops some. In the table there are approximately 46,000 clones, about 82% of which are singletons. What was sequenced was peripheral blood. These receptors all stem from a human donor in a cohort sampled during active COVID-19.

CDR3 loop: CASSMGSFGQYF. Here the CDR3 DNA reads TGTGCCAGTAGTATGGGGAGCTTCGGGCAGTACTTC. The chain uses TRBV19 and TRBJ2-7, with D maybe TRBD2 (5 bases). CDR3 length: 12 amino acids. Germline lookup yields CDR1 LNHDA and CDR2 SQIVND (reference sequence). V was shortened by 3 bases and J by 9 bases, with 12 bases between the two germline ends.

The chain joins TRBV15 to TRBJ2-7; D possibly corresponds to TRBD1 (7 bases). The V end was cut by 2 bases, the J end by 4 bases, with 21 bases between. The CDR3 sequence is 17 residues long. From germline, CDR1 is LNHNV and CDR2 YYDKDF (reference sequence). CDR3 amino acids: CATSRRDPGDSPYEQYF. The CDR3 region has the DNA TGTGCCACCAGCAGAAGGGATCCGGGGGACAGCCCATACGAGCAGTACTTC. Together with reference TRBV15 and TRBJ2-7, the CDR3 gives the full variable domain: DAMVIQNPRYQVTQFGKPVTLSCSQTLNHNVMYWYQQKSSQAPKLLFHYYDKDFNNEADTPDNFQSRRPNTSFCFLDIRSPGLGDTAMYLCATSRRDPGDSPYEQYFGPGTRLTVT.

The chain is built from TRBV29-1 and TRBJ1-2; D is undetermined. In germline, CDR1 is SQVTM, CDR2 ANQGSEA. Trimming took 3 bases from V and 7 from J, leaving 12 bases between them. The CDR3 has 12 residues. The CDR3, as DNA: TGCAGCGTTGATTGGCAGGAACCTGGCTACACCTTC. Its protein is CSVDWQEPGYTF.

In its sample, this clone was seen a few times. CDR3 DNA: TGTGCCAGCTCACCTGCGTCAGTGGGACAGTATAATTCACCCCTCCACTTT. Amino acid sequence: CASSPASVGQYNSPLHF. This chain connects TRBV18 to TRBJ1-6, with 7 bases matching TRBD1. The CDR3 length is 17 residues. V was clipped by 3 bases and J by 4 bases; unmatched bases: 9. CDR1 and CDR2 from the germline V gene are KGHSH and LQKENI.